This record looks at one T cell receptor beta chain sequence and its context. Antigen: not known. This sample is part of a study of metastatic and nonmetastatic thyroid tumors. About the research overall: Malignant thyroid and benign thyroid patients provided blood and tumor or nodule tissue whose repertoires were compared.

Findings and caveats of the study: Across blood and tumor, TCR beta diversity in malignant thyroid tumors was reportedly significantly higher than in benign nodules.

No treatment had been given to any patient before thyroid surgery. The CDR3 loop spans 16 amino acids. The ends lost 2 bases at V and 8 bases at J; junction bases unmatched: 10. Per germline, CDR1 SGHRS and CDR2 YFSETQ. In the authors' workflow: A classifier of distant metastasis in papillary thyroid cancer was built from CDR3 differences (across clinicopathological groups). TCRdb reprocessed the PCR reads via MiXCR. Here the V and J calls rest on TCRdb's processing, not on the authors' analysis. In the table there are about 40,000 clones, around 28% of which are singletons. This chain uses TRBV5-1 with TRBJ2-1; TRBD2 aligns across 10 bases. Source material: blood. This receptor was obtained from a male donor with papillary thyroid cancer or a benign thyroid nodule (not recorded which). Some clones in this sample may be carry-over from other donors' samples. In DNA, the CDR3 is TGCGCCAGCAGCTTAGCGGGAGGGACCCTGAGCTATGAGCAGTTCTTC. Its protein is CASSLAGGTLSYEQFF.